The T cell receptor beta chain described here comes from a study of OX40 agonist ivuxolimab in advanced cancers. For the study at large: Ivuxolimab was administered intravenously to patients at 0.01 to 10 mg/kg every 2 weeks.

Profiling relied on immunoSEQ multiplex PCR, and the TCRdb table lists in-frame clones only, not all of them. The table includes 80,000 to 95,000 clones, 87% detected once. The CDR3 is 21 residues long. The V gene end was trimmed by 4 bases and the J gene end by 4 bases; junction bases not matched to a gene: 25. Germline CDR1 reads MDHEN; CDR2 reads SYDVKM. The specimen comprised CD4+ or CD8+ T cells sorted from blood, sampled in a trial of the OX40 agonist ivuxolimab. The chain recombines TRBV28 with TRBJ2-7; the match to TRBD2 covers 10 bases. This clonotype was obtained from an adult with an advanced solid tumor such as melanoma, head and neck, liver or kidney cancer. CDR3 region: CASSSRGKPSGREGRFYEQYF. CDR3 DNA: TGTGCCAGCAGTTCCCGGGGAAAACCTAGCGGGAGAGAGGGTAGGTTTTACGAGCAGTACTTC.